The 11 T cell receptor beta chains given below trace back to one sample, sequenced in a study of control samples from healthy donors and cancer patients. Sequenced by immunoSEQ multiplex PCR; TCRdb stores in-frame clones only, minus some. The sample comprises over 200,000 clones, more than 65% of which are singletons, and 13% rests with the top ten. The sequenced sample consisted of PBMCs. These TCRs come from a woman in her sixties or seventies with lung cancer.

This chain links TRBV28 with TRBJ1-2; 8 bases fit TRBD1. Germline loops: CDR1 MDHEN, CDR2 SYDVKM. Losses at the gene ends were 4 bases for V and 4 bases for J; bases not matched to a gene: 5. This CDR3 has 14 residues. In nucleotides, the CDR3 is TGTGCCAGCAGTTCCGGACAGGGTGGCTATGGCTACACCTTC. Translating it yields CASSSGQGGYGYTF.

The V and J genes are TRBV4-1 and TRBJ2-1, with D possibly being TRBD1 or TRBD2 (5 bases each). The germline V and J ends were trimmed by 8 bases and 6 bases, with 20 bases remaining between them. The CDR3 totals 15 residues. Per the germline V gene, CDR1 is MGHRA and CDR2 is YSYEKL. CDR3 DNA: TGCGCCAGCCAACAGGCGGGCATACTAAGCAATGAGCAGTTCTTC. Protein: CASQQAGILSNEQFF.

For the CDR3, the DNA is TGTGCCAGCAGCTTAGGGGGGCGGAACACTGAAGCTTTCTTT. Its protein product is CASSLGGRNTEAFF. This sequence joins TRBV7-8 and TRBJ1-1; weak D call: TRBD1 (6 bases). CDR1 and CDR2 from the germline V gene are SGHVS and FQNEAQ. This CDR3 has 14 residues. Trimming left V 1 base short and J 1 base short, with 7 bases between.

The rearrangement joins TRBV7-9 to TRBJ1-2; D ambiguous. The germline gives CDR1 SEHNR, CDR2 FQNEAQ (reference sequence). The CDR3 is 14 residues long. V was trimmed by 5 bases and J by 4 bases, leaving 14 bases between them. The CDR3: CASSPRTASYGYTF. The CDR3 DNA is TGTGCCAGCAGCCCACGGACGGCGTCCTATGGCTACACCTTC.

The genes are TRBV7-9 and TRBJ1-2; 8 positions match TRBD1. Per germline, CDR1 SEHNR and CDR2 FQNEAQ (reference sequence). This CDR3 spans 13 amino acids. Losses at the gene ends were 4 bases for V and 4 bases for J; bases not matched to a gene: 2. The CDR3 is CASSSGQGYGYTF. The DNA for the CDR3 is TGTGCCAGCAGCTCTGGACAGGGCTATGGCTACACCTTC.

J is TRBJ2-1 and V is TRBV5-4, with a tentative D call TRBD2 (6 bases). Trimming cost V 2 bases and J 10 bases, with 13 bases left between them. CDR1 SGHNT and CDR2 YYREEE come from the germline V gene (reference sequence). The CDR3 sequence is 13 residues long. CDR3 amino acids: CASSFEASDEQFF. DNA for the CDR3: TGTGCCAGCAGCTTCGAAGCTAGCGACGAGCAGTTCTTC.

V and J are TRBV28 and TRBJ1-1; no definite D call. V lost 3 bases to trimming and J lost 7 bases, with 9 bases between them. CDR3 length equals 12 residues. Germline V gene data show CDR1 as MDHEN and CDR2 as SYDVKM. The CDR3 region has the DNA TGTGCCAGCAGTTTGTACGGCTATGAAGCTTTCTTT. Translation gives CASSLYGYEAFF.

The genes are TRBV5-1 and TRBJ2-7, with D uncertain. Trimming shortened V by 4 bases and J by 3 bases, and 8 bases separated the two germline ends. CDR1 and CDR2 (germline): SGHRS, YFSETQ. CDR3 length: 12 residues. The CDR3 DNA reads as TGCGCCAGCAGCCGGAGCTTCTACGAGCAGTACTTC. Residues: CASSRSFYEQYF.

The V and J genes are TRBV5-1 and TRBJ2-5; a weak D match, TRBD1 (6 bases). This CDR3 is 13 amino acids long. Trimming left V 3 bases short and J 3 bases short, with 9 bases between. In germline, CDR1 is SGHRS, CDR2 YFSETQ. The CDR3 sequence: CASSSWTEETQYF. The CDR3 region has the DNA TGCGCCAGCAGCTCGTGGACAGAAGAGACCCAGTACTTC.

The gene calls are TRBV6-5 and TRBJ1-1, with D possibly TRBD1 on 6 matching bases. Trimming took 2 bases from V and 5 from J, leaving 9 bases between them. CDR1 and CDR2 (germline): MNHEY, SVGAGI. The CDR3 is 13 residues long. The CDR3 loop is CASSYIGGTEAFF. The CDR3 nucleotides are TGTGCCAGCAGTTACATAGGGGGTACTGAAGCTTTCTTT.

This clone has a single count. The genes are TRBV5-6 and TRBJ2-3; D is possibly TRBD1 or TRBD2 (6 bases each). V shed 1 base and J shed 4 bases, with 16 bases lying between them. Germline V CDR1 and CDR2: SGHDT, YYEEEE. CDR3 length: 16 amino acids. This chain's CDR3 is CASSLKGGGLADTQYF. The CDR3 DNA reads TGTGCCAGCAGCTTGAAAGGAGGGGGTCTGGCAGATACGCAGTATTTT.